This T cell receptor (beta chain) was recovered during a study of shared clonotypes between healthy human individuals. Study-level results: Naive CD4 clonotype sharing across several donors was around 5%.

Germline CDR1 reads KGHSH; CDR2 reads LQKENI. V dropped 6 bases and J dropped 5 bases, with 16 bases sitting between them. The CDR3 loop spans 14 amino acids. Points on this clone: The antigen is undetermined.

Libraries were prepared by immunoSEQ multiplex PCR; TCRdb keeps only in-frame clonotypes and omits some of them. The sample contains about 2.3 million clones, 93% of which appear only once. The receptor was derived from a man younger than 35 in good health. Some clones in this sample may be carry-over from other donors' samples. Sequenced: naive CD4+ T cells from PBMCs. The subset denotes: CD45RA+ positively selected. This chain uses TRBV18 with TRBJ2-5; the D gene could be TRBD1 or TRBD2 (6 bases each). The CDR3 spells CASSTTGAAETQYF. The CDR3 DNA is TGTGCCAGCTCCACCACGGGGGCTGCGGAGACCCAGTACTTC.